This is a list of T cell receptor beta chains from one sample in a study of molecular identifiers for immune sequencing clone quantification. TCRdb recomputed calls from the PCR reads with MiXCR, one row per CDR3 protein. This table has 250,000 to 400,000 distinct CDR3 sequences, 20% to 25% appearing once. Specimen: naive CD8+ T cells from blood, with Jurkat cell RNA spiked in. These receptor sequences come from a human donor in good health. Some libraries in this study had Jurkat cell RNA spiked in. CDR3s include the opening cysteine and the closing phenylalanine or tryptophan. Fields, in order: J gene, V gene, clone size, D gene, CDR3 DNA, CDR3 protein. D genes are given only for firm matches. Only some rows state a clone size, as once, few, many or a class for expanded clones.

J gene: TRBJ2-3; V gene: TRBV4-2; clone size: .; D gene: TRBD2; CDR3 DNA: TGTGCCAGCAGCCAAGACCGACTAGCGGGGGCCCTCACAGATACGCAGTATTTT; CDR3 protein: CASSQDRLAGALTDTQYF
J gene: TRBJ2-5; V gene: TRBV4-1; clone size: few; D gene: .; CDR3 DNA: TGCGCCAGCAGCGAATCCATGGAGACCCAGTACTTC; CDR3 protein: CASSESMETQYF
J gene: TRBJ2-1; V gene: TRBV7-3; clone size: many; D gene: TRBD2; CDR3 DNA: TGTGCCAGCAGCTTAATGGCTAGCGGGAGTGCAACCTACAATGAGCAGTTCTTC; CDR3 protein: CASSLMASGSATYNEQFF
J gene: TRBJ2-7; V gene: TRBV13; clone size: many; D gene: .; CDR3 DNA: TGTGCCAGCAGCCCTAGTTGGGGGACGGTCTACGAGCAGTACTTC; CDR3 protein: CASSPSWGTVYEQYF
J gene: TRBJ2-3; V gene: TRBV3-1; clone size: once; D gene: TRBD1; CDR3 DNA: TGTGCCAGCAGCTACGGATTTGGACAGGTCACAGATACGCAGTATTTT; CDR3 protein: CASSYGFGQVTDTQYF
J gene: TRBJ2-3; V gene: TRBV4-3; clone size: many; D gene: TRBD1; CDR3 DNA: TGCGCCAGCAGCCAAGGACAGGGGGCGCTTGATACGCAGTATTTT; CDR3 protein: CASSQGQGALDTQYF
J gene: TRBJ2-7; V gene: TRBV6-2/TRBV6-3; clone size: many; D gene: .; CDR3 DNA: TGTGCCAGCAGCGAGGGACAACTCATCTACGAGCAGTACTTC; CDR3 protein: CASSEGQLIYEQYF
J gene: TRBJ2-3; V gene: TRBV20-1; clone size: many; D gene: .; CDR3 DNA: TGCAGTGCTAGAGGGATGGGCGATACGCAGTATTTT; CDR3 protein: CSARGMGDTQYF
J gene: TRBJ2-3; V gene: TRBV27; clone size: many; D gene: .; CDR3 DNA: TGTGCCAGCAGTTTATTTGGGGGGCGGTATACGCAGTATTTT; CDR3 protein: CASSLFGGRYTQYF
J gene: TRBJ2-3; V gene: TRBV2; clone size: once; D gene: .; CDR3 DNA: TGTGCCGGCAGTGATCTTTTTGCGGGACAGACCACAGATACGCAGTATTTT; CDR3 protein: CAGSDLFAGQTTDTQYF
J gene: TRBJ2-1; V gene: TRBV11-2; clone size: .; D gene: .; CDR3 DNA: TGTGCCAGCAGCTTAGGGGACGGGGGCTCCTACAATGAGCAGTTCTTC; CDR3 protein: CASSLGDGGSYNEQFF
J gene: TRBJ1-1; V gene: TRBV7-6; clone size: many; D gene: .; CDR3 DNA: TGTGCCAGCAGTCAGACACAAGAGAATGAAGCTTTCTTT; CDR3 protein: CASSQTQENEAFF
J gene: TRBJ2-3; V gene: TRBV7-9; clone size: many; D gene: TRBD2; CDR3 DNA: TGTGCCAGCGGTCCTTTAGCGGGGAGCACAGATACGCAGTATTTT; CDR3 protein: CASGPLAGSTDTQYF
J gene: TRBJ2-7; V gene: TRBV7-9; clone size: .; D gene: TRBD1; CDR3 DNA: TGTGCCAGCAGCCCGAAGACTCCGGGACAGCTCTACGAGCAGTACTTC; CDR3 protein: CASSPKTPGQLYEQYF
J gene: TRBJ2-7; V gene: TRBV30; clone size: many; D gene: .; CDR3 DNA: TGTGCCTGGAGGGAAGGGCGCTACGAGCAGTACTTC; CDR3 protein: CAWREGRYEQYF
J gene: TRBJ1-3; V gene: TRBV20-1; clone size: few; D gene: .; CDR3 DNA: TGCAGTGCTAGAGGCACCTCTGGAAGCACCATATATTTT; CDR3 protein: CSARGTSGSTIYF
J gene: TRBJ1-1; V gene: TRBV28; clone size: few; D gene: .; CDR3 DNA: TGTGCCAGCAGCCCCAGTTTAAGGGACTGGGAAGCTTTCTTT; CDR3 protein: CASSPSLRDWEAFF
J gene: TRBJ2-7; V gene: TRBV2; clone size: .; D gene: TRBD1; CDR3 DNA: TGTGCCACCAGTGTCACAGGGGGCACCTACGAGCAGTACTTC; CDR3 protein: CATSVTGGTYEQYF
J gene: TRBJ2-7; V gene: TRBV5-1; clone size: many; D gene: .; CDR3 DNA: TGCGCCAGCAGCTTGCGGGACACACACGAGCAGTACTTC; CDR3 protein: CASSLRDTHEQYF
J gene: TRBJ2-7; V gene: TRBV20-1; clone size: many; D gene: TRBD1; CDR3 DNA: TGCAGTGCTCGGACAGGGGAAGACTACGAGCAGTACTTC; CDR3 protein: CSARTGEDYEQYF
J gene: TRBJ2-2; V gene: TRBV5-1; clone size: many; D gene: .; CDR3 DNA: TGCGCCAGCAGCTTGCAGACAGCCACGAACACCGGGGAGCTGTTTTTT; CDR3 protein: CASSLQTATNTGELFF
J gene: TRBJ2-7; V gene: TRBV27; clone size: many; D gene: .; CDR3 DNA: TGTGCCAGCAGCCTGGCACCCACCTCCTACGAGCAGTACTTC; CDR3 protein: CASSLAPTSYEQYF
J gene: TRBJ2-5; V gene: TRBV7-6; clone size: many; D gene: TRBD1; CDR3 DNA: TGTGCCAGCAGCTTAGTCGGGACAGGGCATGAGACCCAGTACTTC; CDR3 protein: CASSLVGTGHETQYF
J gene: TRBJ2-5; V gene: TRBV6-1; clone size: many; D gene: TRBD1; CDR3 DNA: TGTGCCAGCAGTGGCTCGGTTACGACAGGGCCGAAAGAGACCCAGTACTTC; CDR3 protein: CASSGSVTTGPKETQYF
J gene: TRBJ2-5; V gene: TRBV27; clone size: .; D gene: .; CDR3 DNA: TGTGCCAGCAGTCCCCCAGAGACCCGGTACTTC; CDR3 protein: CASSPPETRYF
J gene: TRBJ2-7; V gene: TRBV4-1; clone size: many; D gene: TRBD1; CDR3 DNA: TGCGCCAGCAGCCAACACTCGGGACAGGGGGCAGGGGAGCAGTACTTC; CDR3 protein: CASSQHSGQGAGEQYF
J gene: TRBJ2-7; V gene: TRBV4-3; clone size: .; D gene: TRBD1; CDR3 DNA: TGCGCCAGCAGCGGAAGACAGGGGACCCCCTACGAGCAGTACTTC; CDR3 protein: CASSGRQGTPYEQYF
J gene: TRBJ2-7; V gene: TRBV27; clone size: .; D gene: TRBD1; CDR3 DNA: TGTGCCAGCAGTTTAAAGGACAGGTACTACGAGCAGTACTTC; CDR3 protein: CASSLKDRYYEQYF
J gene: TRBJ1-4; V gene: TRBV27; clone size: many; D gene: .; CDR3 DNA: TGTGCCAGCAGGATACTAACAGCAGCAACTAATGAAAAACTGTTTTTT; CDR3 protein: CASRILTAATNEKLFF
J gene: TRBJ2-1; V gene: TRBV7-9; clone size: many; D gene: .; CDR3 DNA: TGTGCCAGCAGCCCACGAGAAGGGTATGGCCTGAATGAGCAGTTCTTC; CDR3 protein: CASSPREGYGLNEQFF